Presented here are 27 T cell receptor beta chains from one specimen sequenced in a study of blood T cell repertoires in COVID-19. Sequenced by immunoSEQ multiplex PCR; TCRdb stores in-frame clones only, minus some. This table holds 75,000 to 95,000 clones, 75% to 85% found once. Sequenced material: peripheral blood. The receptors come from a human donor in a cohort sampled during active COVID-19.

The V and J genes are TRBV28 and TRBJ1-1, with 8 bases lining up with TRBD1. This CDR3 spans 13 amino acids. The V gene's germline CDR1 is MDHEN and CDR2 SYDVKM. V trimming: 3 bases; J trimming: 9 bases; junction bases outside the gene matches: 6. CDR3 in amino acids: CASSFPRTGKAFF. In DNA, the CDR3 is TGTGCCAGCAGTTTTCCGAGGACAGGGAAAGCTTTCTTT.

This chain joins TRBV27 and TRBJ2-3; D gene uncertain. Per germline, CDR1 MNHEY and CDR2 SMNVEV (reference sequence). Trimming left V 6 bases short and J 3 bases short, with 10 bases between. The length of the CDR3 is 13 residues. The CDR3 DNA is TGTGCCAGCAGCGAGTACTTAACAGATACGCAGTATTTT. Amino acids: CASSEYLTDTQYF.

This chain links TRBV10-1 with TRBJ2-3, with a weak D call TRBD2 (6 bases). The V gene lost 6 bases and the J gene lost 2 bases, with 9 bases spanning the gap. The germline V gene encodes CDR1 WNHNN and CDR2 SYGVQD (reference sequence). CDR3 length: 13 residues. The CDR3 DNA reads TGCGCCAGCAGCGGGACTCTCACAGATACGCAGTATTTT. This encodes CASSGTLTDTQYF.

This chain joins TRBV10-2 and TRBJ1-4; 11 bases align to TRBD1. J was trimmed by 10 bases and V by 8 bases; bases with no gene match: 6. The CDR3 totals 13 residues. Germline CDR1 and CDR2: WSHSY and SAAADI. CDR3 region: CASGGTGGRKLFF. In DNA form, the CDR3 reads TGCGCCAGCGGTGGGACAGGGGGTCGAAAACTGTTTTTT.

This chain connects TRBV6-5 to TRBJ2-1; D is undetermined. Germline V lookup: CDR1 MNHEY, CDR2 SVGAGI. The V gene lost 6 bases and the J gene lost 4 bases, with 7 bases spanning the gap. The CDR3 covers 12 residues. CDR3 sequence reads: CASSPEYNEQFF. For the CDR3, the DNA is TGTGCCAGCAGCCCGGAGTACAATGAGCAGTTCTTC.

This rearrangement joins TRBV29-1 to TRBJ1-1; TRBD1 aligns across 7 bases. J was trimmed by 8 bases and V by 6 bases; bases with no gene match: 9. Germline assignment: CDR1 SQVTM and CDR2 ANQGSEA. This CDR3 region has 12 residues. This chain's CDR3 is CSVGQLTAEAFF. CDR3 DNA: TGCAGCGTGGGACAGCTTACGGCCGAAGCTTTCTTT.

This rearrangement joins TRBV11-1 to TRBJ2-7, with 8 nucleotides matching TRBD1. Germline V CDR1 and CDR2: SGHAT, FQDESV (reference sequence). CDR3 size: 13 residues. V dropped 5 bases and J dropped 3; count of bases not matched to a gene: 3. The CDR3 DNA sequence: TGTGCCAGCAGCCTCGGGACAGGCTACGAGCAGTACTTC. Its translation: CASSLGTGYEQYF. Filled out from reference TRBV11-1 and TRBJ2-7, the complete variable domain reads EAEVAQSPRYKITEKSQAVAFWCDPISGHATLYWYRQILGQGPELLVQFQDESVVDDSQLPKDRFSAERLKGVDSTLKIQPAELGDSAMYLCASSLGTGYEQYFGPGTRLTVT.

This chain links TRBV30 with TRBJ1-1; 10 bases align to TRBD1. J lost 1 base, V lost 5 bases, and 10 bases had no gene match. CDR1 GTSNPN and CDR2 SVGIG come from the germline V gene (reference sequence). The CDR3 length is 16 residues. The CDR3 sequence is CAWEPGQGRENTEAFF. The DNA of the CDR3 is TGTGCCTGGGAGCCGGGACAGGGGAGGGAGAACACTGAAGCTTTCTTT.

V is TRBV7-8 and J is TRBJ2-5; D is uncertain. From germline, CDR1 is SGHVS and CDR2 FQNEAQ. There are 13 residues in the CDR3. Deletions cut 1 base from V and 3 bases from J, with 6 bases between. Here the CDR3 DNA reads TGTGCCAGCAGCTTAGGGCAGGAAGAGACCCAGTACTTC. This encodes CASSLGQEETQYF.

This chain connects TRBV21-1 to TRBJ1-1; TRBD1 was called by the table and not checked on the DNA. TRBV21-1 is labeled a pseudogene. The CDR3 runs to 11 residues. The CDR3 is CASVWPDKAFF. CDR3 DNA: TGTGCCAGCGTATGGCCAGACAAAGCTTTCTTT.

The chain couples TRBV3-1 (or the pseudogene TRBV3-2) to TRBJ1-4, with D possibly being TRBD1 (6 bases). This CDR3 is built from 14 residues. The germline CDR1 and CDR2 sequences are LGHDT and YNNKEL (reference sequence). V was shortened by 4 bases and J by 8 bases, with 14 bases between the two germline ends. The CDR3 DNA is TGTGCCAGCAGCCCCTGGGGGCAGTCGGAAAAACTGTTTTTT. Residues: CASSPWGQSEKLFF.

This CDR3 is CASSGQNSPLHF. CDR3 nucleotide sequence: TGTGCCAGCAGCGGTCAGAATTCACCCCTCCACTTT. This chain uses TRBV3-1 (or the pseudogene TRBV3-2) with TRBJ1-6; D is ambiguous. V was cut by 5 bases and J by 7 bases, with 6 bases left in between. There are 12 residues in the CDR3. Germline values: CDR1 LGHDT, CDR2 YNNKEL (reference sequence).

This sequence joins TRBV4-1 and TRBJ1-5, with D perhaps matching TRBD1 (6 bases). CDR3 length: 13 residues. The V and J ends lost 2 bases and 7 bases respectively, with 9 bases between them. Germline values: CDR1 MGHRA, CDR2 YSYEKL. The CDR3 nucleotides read TGCGCCAGCAGCCAAAACAGGGAACAGCCCCAGCATTTT. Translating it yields CASSQNREQPQHF.

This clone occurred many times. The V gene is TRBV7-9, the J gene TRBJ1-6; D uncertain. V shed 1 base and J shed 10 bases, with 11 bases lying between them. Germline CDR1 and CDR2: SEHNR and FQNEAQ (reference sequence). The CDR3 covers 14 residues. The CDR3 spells CASSLVGRESPLHF. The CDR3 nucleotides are TGTGCCAGCAGCTTAGTGGGGAGAGAGTCACCCCTCCACTTT.

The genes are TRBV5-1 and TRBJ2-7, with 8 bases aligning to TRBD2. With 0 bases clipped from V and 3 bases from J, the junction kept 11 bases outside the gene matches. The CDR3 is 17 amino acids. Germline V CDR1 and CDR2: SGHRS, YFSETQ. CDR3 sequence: CASSLAAGGTTDYEQYF. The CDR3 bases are TGCGCCAGCAGCTTGGCCGCGGGGGGCACCACCGACTACGAGCAGTACTTC.

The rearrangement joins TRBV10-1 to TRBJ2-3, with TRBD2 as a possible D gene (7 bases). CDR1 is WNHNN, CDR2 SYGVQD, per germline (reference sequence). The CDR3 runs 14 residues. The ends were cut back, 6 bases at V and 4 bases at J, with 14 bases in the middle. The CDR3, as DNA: TGCGCCAGCAGCGGTGGGGGGGGCGCAGATACGCAGTATTTT. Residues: CASSGGGGADTQYF.

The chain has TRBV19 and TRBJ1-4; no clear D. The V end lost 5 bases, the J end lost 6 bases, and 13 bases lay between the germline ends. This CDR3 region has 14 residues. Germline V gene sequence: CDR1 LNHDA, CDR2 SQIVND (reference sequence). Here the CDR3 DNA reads TGTGCCAGTAGTTTCCCGGGATCCCATGAAAAACTGTTTTTT. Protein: CASSFPGSHEKLFF.

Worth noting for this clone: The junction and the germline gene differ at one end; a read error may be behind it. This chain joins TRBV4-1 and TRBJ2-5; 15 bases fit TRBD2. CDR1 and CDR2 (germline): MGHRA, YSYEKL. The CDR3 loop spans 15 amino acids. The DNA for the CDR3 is TGCGCCAGCAGCCAAGCCGGACTAGCGGGGGGGCATCGGGACTTC. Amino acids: CASSQAGLAGGHRDF.

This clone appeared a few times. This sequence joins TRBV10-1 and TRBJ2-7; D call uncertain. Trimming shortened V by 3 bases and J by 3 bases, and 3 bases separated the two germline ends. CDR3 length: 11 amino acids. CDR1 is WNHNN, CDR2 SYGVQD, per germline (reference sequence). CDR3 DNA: TGCGCCAGCAGTGACCGCTACGAGCAGTACTTC. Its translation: CASSDRYEQYF.

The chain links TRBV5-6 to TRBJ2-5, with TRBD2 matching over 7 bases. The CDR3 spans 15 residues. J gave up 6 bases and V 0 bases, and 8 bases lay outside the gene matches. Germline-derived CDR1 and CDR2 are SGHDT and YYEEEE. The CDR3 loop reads CASSLARGGRQTQYF. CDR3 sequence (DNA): TGTGCCAGCAGCTTGGCTAGGGGAGGGAGACAGACCCAGTACTTC.

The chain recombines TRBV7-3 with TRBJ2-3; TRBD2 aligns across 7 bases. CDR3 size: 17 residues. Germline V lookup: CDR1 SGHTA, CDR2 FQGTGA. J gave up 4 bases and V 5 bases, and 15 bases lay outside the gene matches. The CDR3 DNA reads TGTGCCAGCAGCCCCAACCCCCGGGGGGTGGGGTCAGATACGCAGTATTTT. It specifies CASSPNPRGVGSDTQYF.

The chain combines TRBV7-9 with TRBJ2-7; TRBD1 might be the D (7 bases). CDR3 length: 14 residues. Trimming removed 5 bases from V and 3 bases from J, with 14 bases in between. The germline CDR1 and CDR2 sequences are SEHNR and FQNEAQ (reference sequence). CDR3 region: CASSRDREVYEQYF. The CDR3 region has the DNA TGTGCCAGCAGCCGAGACAGGGAGGTCTACGAGCAGTACTTC. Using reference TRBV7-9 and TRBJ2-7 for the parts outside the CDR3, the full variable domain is DTGVSQNPRHKITKRGQNVTFRCDPISEHNRLYWYRQTLGQGPEFLTYFQNEAQLEKSRLLSDRFSAERPKGSFSTLEIQRTEQGDSAMYLCASSRDREVYEQYFGPGTRLTVT.

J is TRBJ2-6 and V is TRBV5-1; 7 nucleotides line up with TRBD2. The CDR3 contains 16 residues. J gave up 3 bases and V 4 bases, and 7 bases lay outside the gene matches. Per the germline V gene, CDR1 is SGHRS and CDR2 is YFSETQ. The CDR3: CASSPDPSGGANVLTF. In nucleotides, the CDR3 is TGCGCCAGCAGCCCTGACCCTAGCGGTGGGGCCAACGTCCTGACTTTC.

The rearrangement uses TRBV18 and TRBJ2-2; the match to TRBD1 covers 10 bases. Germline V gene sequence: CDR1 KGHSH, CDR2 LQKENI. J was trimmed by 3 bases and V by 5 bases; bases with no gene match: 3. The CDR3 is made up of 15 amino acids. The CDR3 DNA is TGTGCCAGCTCAGCGGGACAGGGGTACACCGGGGAGCTGTTTTTT. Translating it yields CASSAGQGYTGELFF.

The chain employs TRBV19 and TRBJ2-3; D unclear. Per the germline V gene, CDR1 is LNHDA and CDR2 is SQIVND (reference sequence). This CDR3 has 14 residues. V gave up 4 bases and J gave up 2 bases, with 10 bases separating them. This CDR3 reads CASSSQFATDTQYF. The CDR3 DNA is TGTGCCAGTAGTAGCCAGTTCGCCACAGATACGCAGTATTTT.

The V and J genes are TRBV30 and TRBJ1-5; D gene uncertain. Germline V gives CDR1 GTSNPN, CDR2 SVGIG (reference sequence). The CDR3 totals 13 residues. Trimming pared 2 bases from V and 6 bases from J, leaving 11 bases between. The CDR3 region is CAWSKGRGQPQHF. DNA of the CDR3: TGTGCCTGGAGTAAGGGTCGGGGTCAGCCCCAGCATTTT.

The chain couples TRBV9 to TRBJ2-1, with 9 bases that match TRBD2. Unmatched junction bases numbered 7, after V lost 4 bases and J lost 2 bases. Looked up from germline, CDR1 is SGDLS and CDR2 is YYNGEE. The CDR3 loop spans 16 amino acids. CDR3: CASSPLSGGTYNEQFF. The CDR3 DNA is TGTGCCAGCAGCCCTCTTAGCGGGGGCACCTACAATGAGCAGTTCTTC.